Below, 5 T cell receptor beta chains from the same sample are listed, as sequenced in a study of shared clonotypes between healthy human individuals. Sequencing was performed with immunoSEQ multiplex PCR; in TCRdb, only in-frame clones are kept and a portion is missing. The sample lists around 1 million clones, around 80% occurring once. The sample taken for sequencing was memory CD4+ T cells sorted from blood. Subset given: CD45RA-negative fraction. These receptors originate from a man aged 18 to 35 in good health.

V usage is TRBV28 and J usage is TRBJ1-2, with 7 nucleotides matching TRBD1. This CDR3 spans 14 amino acids. J lost 1 base, V lost 6 bases, and 5 bases had no gene match. Germline CDR1 is MDHEN and CDR2 is SYDVKM. The CDR3 nucleotides read TGTGCCAGCAGCAGACAGGGCGGTAACTATGGCTACACCTTC. Translated: CASSRQGGNYGYTF.

The gene calls are TRBV6-5 and TRBJ1-3; D unresolved. The CDR3 is 13 amino acids. V lost 6 bases and J lost 3, with 9 bases in between. Germline CDR1 reads MNHEY; CDR2 reads SVGAGI. CDR3 sequence reads: CASRGFGGNTIYF. The CDR3 DNA sequence: TGTGCCAGCAGGGGATTTGGTGGAAACACCATATATTTT.

This clone was recorded a few times. V is TRBV28 and J is TRBJ2-1; 10 positions agree with TRBD1. CDR3 size: 15 residues. V lost 4 bases to trimming and J lost 6 bases; unmatched junction nucleotides: 6. Germline V lookup: CDR1 MDHEN, CDR2 SYDVKM. CDR3 residues: CASSSPGQGTNEQFF. CDR3 nucleotide sequence: TGTGCCAGCAGTTCGCCGGGACAGGGGACCAATGAGCAGTTCTTC.

This clone was found many times. The genes are TRBV7-9 and TRBJ2-3; D uncertain. V was shortened by 5 bases and J by 0 bases, with 15 bases between the two germline ends. From germline, CDR1 is SEHNR and CDR2 FQNEAQ (reference sequence). The CDR3 is 16 amino acids. The CDR3 sequence is CASSRGLDISTDTQYF. The CDR3 DNA follows: TGTGCCAGCAGCCGTGGGCTGGATATTAGCACAGATACGCAGTATTTT.

A remark on this clone: Other DNA sequences of this sample code for an identical CDR3. The CDR3 DNA follows: TGTGCCAGCAGCGTAGATGGAGGGCAAAATCAGCCCCAGCATTTT. It translates to CASSVDGGQNQPQHF. This rearrangement joins TRBV9 to TRBJ1-5, with no clear D. V was trimmed by 0 bases and J by 4 bases, leaving 11 bases between them. Germline V lookup: CDR1 SGDLS, CDR2 YYNGEE. This CDR3 is built from 15 residues.